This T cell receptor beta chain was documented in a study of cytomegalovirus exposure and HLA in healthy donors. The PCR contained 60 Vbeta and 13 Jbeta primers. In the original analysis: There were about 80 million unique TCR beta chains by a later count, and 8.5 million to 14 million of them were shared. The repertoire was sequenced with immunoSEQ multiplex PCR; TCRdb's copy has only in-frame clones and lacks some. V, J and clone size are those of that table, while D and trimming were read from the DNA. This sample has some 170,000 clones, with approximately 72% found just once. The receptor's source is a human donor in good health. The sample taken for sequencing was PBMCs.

CDR3 in amino acids: CASSRTGSYGYTF. CDR3 in DNA: TGTGCCAGTAGTCGGACAGGTTCCTATGGCTACACCTTC. This chain connects TRBV19 to TRBJ1-2, with 7 bases matching TRBD1. J lost 4 bases, V lost 5 bases, and 4 bases had no gene match. CDR3 length equals 13 residues. Germline lookup yields CDR1 LNHDA and CDR2 SQIVND (reference sequence).